This T cell receptor beta chain was identified during a study of blood T cell repertoires in COVID-19. Here immunoSEQ multiplex PCR was the method, and the copy in TCRdb shows in-frame clones only, minus some. The sample records 110,000 or so clones, about 74% being singletons. Sequencing input: peripheral blood. This receptor was taken from a human donor in a cohort sampled during active COVID-19.

The CDR3 loop reads CAWSPTGYEQYF. Written as DNA, the CDR3 is TGTGCCTGGAGTCCGACAGGGTACGAGCAGTACTTC. The chain has TRBV30 and TRBJ2-7; 7 bases fit TRBD1. The CDR3 is 12 amino acids. Germline V gene sequence: CDR1 GTSNPN, CDR2 SVGIG (reference sequence). The ends lost 2 bases at V and 4 bases at J; junction bases unmatched: 2.